The 19 T cell receptor beta chains presented below share a single source sample, sequenced in a study of tumor-infiltrating lymphocytes in oesophageal squamous cell carcinoma (dated by TCRdb to between 2015 and 2016). Library construction relied on PCR. The instrument was an Illumina HiSeq 2000. Using fastp at Q25 and MiXCR, TCRdb reprocessed the public reads and kept productive beta chains. A single entry per CDR3 protein holds the most common genes and DNA from its merged rows. The sample table holds 10,000 to 15,000 distinct CDR3 sequences, of which about 57% were seen once. The ten largest clones capture roughly 32% of the sample. Sequenced input: esophageal tumor tissue. The source of these receptors is a female donor with esophageal squamous cell carcinoma.

The genes are TRBV10-3 and TRBJ2-3; 7 bases are a match to TRBD2. Looked up from germline, CDR1 is ENHRY and CDR2 is SYGVKD. The CDR3 sequence is 13 residues long. After removal of 10 bases from V and 2 bases from J, the junction contained 6 bases not matched to a gene. CDR3 sequence: CATRETNTDTQYF. In DNA form, the CDR3 reads TGTGCCACGCGGGAGACCAACACAGATACGCAGTATTTT.

Relative to its sample, this clonotype is medium-sized. V is TRBV6-1 and J is TRBJ1-2, with D hard to call. Deletions cut 2 bases from V and 7 bases from J, with 8 bases between. Germline V lookup: CDR1 MNHNS, CDR2 SASEGT. This CDR3 has 12 amino acids. CDR3 region: CASSELGLGYTF. CDR3 sequence (DNA): TGTGCCAGCAGTGAATTGGGTCTTGGCTACACCTTC.

The chain links TRBV7-2 to TRBJ2-5; unclear D gene. Gene TRBJ2-1 matches the end of the DNA better, so the J call may be wrong. CDR1 is SGHTA and CDR2 is FQGNSA in the germline V gene. This CDR3 has 16 residues. Written as DNA, the CDR3 is TGTGCCAGCAGCTCAGCTGCTGGCGCTTCCTACAATGAGCAGTTCTTC. It specifies CASSSAAGASYNEQFF.

V usage is TRBV6-1 and J usage is TRBJ2-1; 9 nucleotides agree with TRBD2. V lost 5 bases, J lost 5 bases, and 7 bases stayed unmatched. The CDR3 is 15 residues long. Per the germline V gene, CDR1 is MNHNS and CDR2 is SASEGT. Here the CDR3 reads CASSSRGLAHNEQFF. The CDR3 nucleotides are TGTGCCAGCAGTTCACGGGGACTAGCCCACAATGAGCAGTTCTTC.

This clonotype was observed many times. The chain recombines TRBV11-2 with TRBJ1-2; 8 nucleotides line up with TRBD1. This CDR3 region has 16 residues. Germline loops: CDR1 SGHAT, CDR2 FQNNGV. The trim removed 2 bases at V and 7 bases at J, leaving 12 bases unmatched. The CDR3 is CASSLKQGAYRSGYTF. The CDR3 nucleotides are TGTGCCAGCAGCTTAAAGCAGGGGGCGTATAGAAGTGGCTACACCTTC.

This clonotype was seen at least ten times. The chain recombines TRBV6-1 with TRBJ2-7, with 7 bases lining up with TRBD2. CDR3 length: 18 amino acids. Per germline, CDR1 MNHNS and CDR2 SASEGT. The V and J ends lost 5 bases and 2 bases, in that order; junction bases with no gene match: 18. Here the CDR3 reads CASSWTIMGGPNAYEQYF. CDR3 coding DNA: TGTGCCAGCAGTTGGACAATTATGGGAGGGCCCAATGCCTACGAGCAGTACTTC.

This clonotype showed up just a few times. The chain combines TRBV28 with TRBJ2-3; D is possibly TRBD2 (6 bases). Deletions cut 5 bases from V and 14 bases from J, with 26 bases between. Per the germline V gene, CDR1 is MDHEN and CDR2 is SYDVKM. CDR3 length: 15 amino acids. CDR3 amino acids: CASSSRRARTGELYF. CDR3 sequence (DNA): TGTGCCAGCAGTAGTCGGAGGGCCCGCACCGGGGAGCTGTATTTT. Full variable domain (missing parts from reference TRBV28 and TRBJ2-3): DVKVTQSSRYLVKRTGEKVFLECVQDMDHENMFWYRQDPGLGLRLIYFSYDVKMKEKGDIPEGYSVSREKKERFSLILESASTNQTSMYLCASSSRRARTGELYFGPGTRLTVL.

The chain employs TRBV24-1 and TRBJ2-4; 8 nucleotides match TRBD1. The DNA matches TRBJ2-6 better at its end, which makes the J call doubtful. The length of the CDR3 is 16 residues. Germline V gene sequence: CDR1 KGHDR, CDR2 SFDVKD. CDR3 amino acids: CATTRTGPSGANVLTF. CDR3 nucleotides: TGTGCCACCACCCGGACAGGGCCCTCTGGGGCCAACGTCCTGACTTTC.

The rearrangement uses TRBV7-6 and TRBJ2-7; TRBD2 agrees at 7 bases. CDR1 is SGHVS and CDR2 is FNYEAQ in the germline V gene. The V and J ends lost 4 bases and 7 bases, in that order; junction bases with no gene match: 10. The length of the CDR3 is 14 residues. The CDR3 region is CASSSRGNYNEQYF. The CDR3 DNA reads TGTGCCAGCAGCTCGCGGGGGAACTACAATGAGCAGTACTTC.

The J gene is TRBJ2-1, the V gene TRBV7-2; 10 positions agree with TRBD2. TRBJ2-7 matches the DNA end more closely, so the J call is doubtful. Germline V gene sequence: CDR1 SGHTA, CDR2 FQGNSA. CDR3 length: 16 amino acids. The CDR3 sequence is CASSPAPSGSSYEQYF. As DNA, the CDR3 is TGTGCCAGCAGCCCAGCCCCTAGCGGGAGCTCATACGAGCAGTACTTC.

This clonotype was seen repeatedly, ten times or more. The rearrangement links TRBV4-1 to TRBJ2-7; TRBD2 aligns across 9 bases. Germline CDR1 is MGHRA and CDR2 is YSYEKL. V shed 0 bases and J 7 bases; nucleotides not matched to a gene: 13. This CDR3 has 17 residues. For the CDR3, the DNA is TGCGCCAGCAGCCAAGAGATGGCTAGCGGGACATACAATGAGCAGTACTTC. This encodes CASSQEMASGTYNEQYF.

The V call is TRBV7-6, the J call TRBJ2-1; no clear D gene. Gene TRBJ2-5 matches the end of the DNA better, so the J call may be wrong. Per the germline V gene, CDR1 is SGHVS and CDR2 is FNYEAQ. There are 13 residues in the CDR3. CDR3 bases: TGTGCCAGCAGCTTAGTAAGCTGGGAGACCCAGTACTTC. This sequence encodes CASSLVSWETQYF.

This clonotype has just a few counts. The chain joins TRBV7-6 to TRBJ2-1, with D hard to call. Per germline, CDR1 SGHVS and CDR2 FNYEAQ. The CDR3 covers 13 residues. Trimming cost V 3 bases and J 2 bases, with 5 bases left between them. This chain's CDR3 is CASSFQAYNEQFF. The CDR3 DNA is TGTGCCAGCAGCTTCCAGGCCTACAATGAGCAGTTCTTC.

The rearrangement joins TRBV7-3 to TRBJ2-3; no clear D. This CDR3 contains 15 residues. V dropped 0 bases and J dropped 0 bases, with 7 bases sitting between them. Germline V gives CDR1 SGHTA, CDR2 FQGTGA. For the CDR3, the DNA is TGTGCCAGCAGCTTAACTGAAACTAGCACAGATACGCAGTATTTT. It encodes CASSLTETSTDTQYF.

The chain has TRBV7-3 and TRBJ2-3; TRBD2 matches at 9 bases. The CDR3 contains 16 residues. J was trimmed by 1 base and V by 1 base; bases with no gene match: 3. Germline assignment: CDR1 SGHTA and CDR2 FQGTGA. The CDR3 DNA sequence: TGTGCCAGCAGCTTAAGGCCTAGCGGGGGCACAGATACGCAGTATTTT. As protein: CASSLRPSGGTDTQYF.

As for this clonotype: At one boundary the junction diverges from the germline segment, which might be a read error. The J gene is TRBJ2-3, the V gene TRBV6-6, with 9 bases lining up with TRBD2. Germline-derived CDR1 and CDR2 are MNHNY and SVGAGI (reference sequence). This CDR3 is 15 amino acids long. The CDR3 DNA follows: TGTGCCAGCAGTTACTTGCGGGAGGGCTCCTACGAGCAGCACTTT. This translates into CASSYLREGSYEQHF.

The CDR3 reads CASSPKGTDINEQFF. The CDR3, as DNA: TGTGCCAGCAGCCCTAAAGGGACAGATATCAATGAGCAGTTCTTC. The gene calls are TRBV11-2 and TRBJ2-7; 7 bases fit TRBD1. The end of the DNA is better explained by TRBJ2-1, so the J call may be wrong. Germline CDR1 and CDR2: SGHAT and FQNNGV. The length of the CDR3 is 15 residues.

This clonotype came up a few times. As the CDR3 is not closed by the conserved phenylalanine or tryptophan, this likely results from a read error. Because the CDR3's place on the DNA is in doubt, the DNA is left out and the CDR3 is given as listed by TCRdb. This chain uses TRBV28 with TRBJ2-5; the table calls TRBD1, which could not be checked here. The CDR3 extends over 8 residues, inclusive of both ends. Germline V gene data show CDR1 as MDHEN and CDR2 as SYDVKM. The CDR3 sequence is CASSFRDR.

This chain connects TRBV7-3 to TRBJ2-7, with D possibly matching TRBD1 (5 bases). The last part of the DNA fits TRBJ2-1 better; the J call may be wrong. CDR1 is SGHTA, CDR2 FQGTGA, per germline. The length of the CDR3 is 14 residues. The CDR3 DNA sequence: TGTGCCAGCAGCCGACAGAGCTCCTACAATGAGCAGTTCTTC. This encodes CASSRQSSYNEQFF.